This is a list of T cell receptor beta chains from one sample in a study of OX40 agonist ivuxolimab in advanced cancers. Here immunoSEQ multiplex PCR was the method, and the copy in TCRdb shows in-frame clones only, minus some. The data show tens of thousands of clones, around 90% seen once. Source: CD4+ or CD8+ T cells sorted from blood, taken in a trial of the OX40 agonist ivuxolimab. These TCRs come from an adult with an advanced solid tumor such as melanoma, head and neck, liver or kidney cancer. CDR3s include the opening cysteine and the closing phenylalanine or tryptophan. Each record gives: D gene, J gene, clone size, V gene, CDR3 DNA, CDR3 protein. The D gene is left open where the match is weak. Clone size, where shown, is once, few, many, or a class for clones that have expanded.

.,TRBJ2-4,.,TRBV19,TGTGCCAGTAGTAGCAGGGGACTAGCCAAAAACATTCAGTACTTC,CASSSRGLAKNIQYF
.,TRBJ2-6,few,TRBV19,TGTGCCAGTAGTATCCAGGGGCCCAGCTCTGGGGCCAACGTCCTGACTTTC,CASSIQGPSSGANVLTF
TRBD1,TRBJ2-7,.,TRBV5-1,TGCGCCAGCAGTTGGACAGGGAGCTCCTACGAGCAGTACTTC,CASSWTGSSYEQYF
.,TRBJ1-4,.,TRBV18,TGTGCCAGCTCACCATGGTGGGGAAATGAAAAACTGTTTTTT,CASSPWWGNEKLFF
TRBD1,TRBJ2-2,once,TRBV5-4,TGTGCCAGCAGCGGGGACAGTTACACCGGGGAGCTGTTTTTT,CASSGDSYTGELFF
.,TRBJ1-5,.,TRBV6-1,TGTGCCAGCAGGGCAGGCCCCTACAATACAGCCCAGCATTTT,CASRAGPYNTAQHF
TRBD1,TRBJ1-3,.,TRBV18,TGTGCCAGCCACCCAGGGGGTTCCGGAAACACCATATATTTT,CASHPGGSGNTIYF
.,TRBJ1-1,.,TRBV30,TGTGCCTGGAGGAGGAGTCCGGGACATCAAAGGGGGTTGAACACTGAAGCTTTCTTT,CAWRRSPGHQRGLNTEAFF
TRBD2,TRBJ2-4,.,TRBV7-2,TGTGCCAGCAGCTCGAGGGTAGGGAGGGACATTCAGTACTTC,CASSSRVGRDIQYF
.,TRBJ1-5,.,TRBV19,TGTGCCAGTAGTATTGAGGGGGTGAGGAGCAATCAGCCCCAGCATTTT,CASSIEGVRSNQPQHF
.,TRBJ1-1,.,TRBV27,TGTGCCAGCGGCCGCCTCACCGCGAACACTGAAGCTTTCTTT,CASGRLTANTEAFF
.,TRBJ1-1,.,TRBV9,TGTGCCAGCAGCCTACTCTTGTTGAACACTGAAGCTTTCTTT,CASSLLLLNTEAFF
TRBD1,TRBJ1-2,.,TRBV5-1,TGCGCCAGCAGCTCGACAGGGCGCTATGGCTACACCTTC,CASSSTGRYGYTF
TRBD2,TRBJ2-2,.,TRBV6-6,TGTGCCAGCAGTTACCCCGTGGGGGGGGGCACCGGGGAGCTGTTTTTT,CASSYPVGGGTGELFF
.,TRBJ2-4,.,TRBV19,TGTGCCAGTAGTCCCGGACAGTTAGCCAAAAACATTCAGTACTTC,CASSPGQLAKNIQYF
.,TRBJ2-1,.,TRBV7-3,TGTGCCAGCAGCGCCAGTCGAGGCGCCCCCTACAATGAGCAGTTCTTC,CASSASRGAPYNEQFF
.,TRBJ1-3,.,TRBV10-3,TGTGCCATCAGTGAGTCCGGGGGTCGGCCCTCTGGAAACACCATATATTTT,CAISESGGRPSGNTIYF
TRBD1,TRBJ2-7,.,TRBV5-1,TGCGCCAGCAGCTCCCTCAGTCCCCAATCAGGGGGCCACGAGCAGTACTTC,CASSSLSPQSGGHEQYF
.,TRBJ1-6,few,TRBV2,TGTGCCAGCAGTGACGATACCAAAAATTCACCCCTCCACTTT,CASSDDTKNSPLHF
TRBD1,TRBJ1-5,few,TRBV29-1,TGCAGCGTTGAGTTCGCAGGGACAGGGGATGGCAATCAGCCCCAGCATTTT,CSVEFAGTGDGNQPQHF
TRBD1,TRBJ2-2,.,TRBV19,TGTGCCAGCAGGGGGCGCGGCACCGGGGAGCTGTTTTTT,CASRGRGTGELFF
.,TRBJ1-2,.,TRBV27,TGTGCCAGCAGGGGACCCTACTATGGCTACACCTTC,CASRGPYYGYTF
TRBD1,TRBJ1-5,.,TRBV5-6,TGTGCCAGCAGCGGGACAGGGGGAGGCCAGCCCCAGCATTTT,CASSGTGGGQPQHF
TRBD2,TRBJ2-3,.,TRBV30,TGTGCCTGGACTCCAGGACTAGCGGGGGGGCCCGATACGCAGTATTTT,CAWTPGLAGGPDTQYF
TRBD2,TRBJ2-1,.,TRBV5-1,TGCGCCAGCAGCTTGGGGGGACTAAATGAGCAGTTCTTC,CASSLGGLNEQFF
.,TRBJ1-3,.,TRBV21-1,TGTGCCAGCAAACGGGGCAGCTCTGGAAACACCATATATTTT,CASKRGSSGNTIYF
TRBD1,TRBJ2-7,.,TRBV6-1,TGTGCCAGCAGTGAAGCGAAAGTCTGGGACAGGGGAAGCCACGAGCAGTACTTC,CASSEAKVWDRGSHEQYF
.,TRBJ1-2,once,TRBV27,TGTGCCAGCAGTTTCGGGCCGCCCTATGGCTACACCTTC,CASSFGPPYGYTF
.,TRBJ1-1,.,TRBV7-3,TGTGCCAGCAGCTTAGTAGTGAACACTGAAGCTTTCTTT,CASSLVVNTEAFF
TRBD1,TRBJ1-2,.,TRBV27,TGTGCCAGCAGTCCTGGACAGGGGGTTCACTATGGCTACACCTTC,CASSPGQGVHYGYTF
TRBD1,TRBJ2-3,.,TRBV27,TGTGCCAGCAGTTCAGGACAGGGCTTATACACAGATACGCAGTATTTT,CASSSGQGLYTDTQYF